Listed here are 29 T cell receptor beta chains from one sample, sequenced in a study of blood T cell repertoires in COVID-19. Method: immunoSEQ multiplex PCR; TCRdb's copy keeps in-frame clones and lacks some. Among 55,000 to 75,000 clones listed, 90% to 95% were seen once. What was sequenced was peripheral blood. These receptors came from a human donor in a cohort sampled during active COVID-19.

The genes are TRBV30 and TRBJ1-2; perhaps TRBD1 as D (6 bases). V lost 2 bases, J lost 8 bases, and 12 bases lay in between. This CDR3 spans 12 amino acids. Looked up from germline, CDR1 is GTSNPN and CDR2 is SVGIG (reference sequence). The CDR3 region has the DNA TGTGCCTGGAGTCCTATTACAGGGGGCTACACCTTC. This encodes CAWSPITGGYTF.

The rearrangement joins TRBV29-1 to TRBJ1-1; TRBD1 aligns across 8 bases. Germline assignment: CDR1 SQVTM and CDR2 ANQGSEA. The ends lost 6 bases at V and 3 bases at J; junction bases unmatched: 12. The CDR3 sequence is 15 residues long. CDR3 protein: CSVAQGARGDTEAFF. DNA for the CDR3: TGCAGCGTGGCGCAGGGGGCGAGAGGCGACACTGAAGCTTTCTTT.

The rearrangement joins TRBV12-3 or TRBV12-4 to TRBJ1-2; possibly TRBD1 for D (5 bases). The V end lost 2 bases, the J end lost 8 bases, and 12 bases lay between the germline ends. This CDR3 is 13 amino acids long. Here the CDR3 DNA reads TGTGCCAGCAGTTTATTGGACACGAGGGGCTACACCTTC. It translates to CASSLLDTRGYTF.

The chain uses TRBV27 and TRBJ1-6; no reliable D call. This CDR3 contains 17 residues. CDR1 is MNHEY and CDR2 is SMNVEV in the germline V gene (reference sequence). Deletions cut 5 bases from V and 0 bases from J, with 14 bases between. The CDR3 region has the DNA TGTGCCAGCAGTGGCGACACTCCGAGCTCCTATAATTCACCCCTCCACTTT. Translating gives CASSGDTPSSYNSPLHF.

This chain links TRBV27 with TRBJ2-7; D remains unclear. Germline V gives CDR1 MNHEY, CDR2 SMNVEV (reference sequence). Between the trimmed V and J ends, which lost 1 base and 1 base, there was a span of 11 bases. This CDR3 comprises 15 residues. DNA of the CDR3: TGTGCCAGCAGTTTATACGCAGGCTCGTCCTACGAGCAGTACTTC. It codes for CASSLYAGSSYEQYF.

The chain uses TRBV24-1 and TRBJ1-1; 7 bases align to TRBD1. The length of the CDR3 is 14 residues. From germline, CDR1 is KGHDR and CDR2 SFDVKD. J lost 5 bases, V lost 7 bases, and 9 bases had no gene match. The CDR3 here is CATSPGGTITEAFF. The CDR3 bases are TGTGCCACCAGCCCAGGGGGAACGATAACTGAAGCTTTCTTT.

V gene TRBV5-6 combines with J gene TRBJ2-1; D is undetermined. The CDR3 length is 11 residues. Germline V gene sequence: CDR1 SGHDT, CDR2 YYEEEE. V was cut by 6 bases and J by 3 bases, with 4 bases left in between. Here the CDR3 DNA reads TGTGCCAGCACATTCTACAATGAGCAGTTCTTC. Amino acid sequence: CASTFYNEQFF.

The chain links TRBV5-5 to TRBJ2-7; D possibly corresponds to TRBD1 (5 bases). The V and J ends lost 4 bases and 3 bases respectively, with 14 bases between them. Per germline, CDR1 SGHKS and CDR2 YYEKEE (reference sequence). This CDR3 comprises 14 residues. The chain's CDR3 is CASSPGAGHYEQYF. The CDR3 DNA follows: TGTGCCAGCAGCCCGGGTGCAGGGCACTACGAGCAGTACTTC.

V and J are TRBV4-1 and TRBJ2-7; the match to TRBD1 covers 10 bases. The ends lost 0 bases at V and 5 bases at J; junction bases unmatched: 7. This CDR3 has 16 amino acids. Per germline, CDR1 MGHRA and CDR2 YSYEKL. The CDR3 nucleotides are TGCGCCAGCAGCCAAGAAAGGACAGGGGGACAGAACGAGCAGTACTTC. Amino acid sequence: CASSQERTGGQNEQYF.

This clone is a singleton in its sample. V and J are TRBV5-6 and TRBJ1-5, with 7 bases fitting TRBD1. The CDR3 has 16 residues. Germline assignment: CDR1 SGHDT and CDR2 YYEEEE. The ends lost 0 bases at V and 7 bases at J; junction bases unmatched: 10. As DNA, the CDR3 is TGTGCCAGCAGCTTGGCCAGCCAGGGGGATTGGCAGCCCCAGCATTTT. This sequence encodes CASSLASQGDWQPQHF.

The chain couples TRBV19 to TRBJ1-1; possibly TRBD1 for D (5 bases). CDR3 length: 14 residues. V lost 3 bases to trimming and J lost 1 base, with 9 bases between them. Germline V gene sequence: CDR1 LNHDA, CDR2 SQIVND (reference sequence). The DNA of the CDR3 is TGTGCCAGTAGTATGGGCCAGGGGAACACTGAAGCTTTCTTT. Translation: CASSMGQGNTEAFF.

The V gene is TRBV27, the J gene TRBJ1-5; the D gene is possibly TRBD1 (5 bases). From germline, CDR1 is MNHEY and CDR2 SMNVEV (reference sequence). V was clipped by 2 bases and J by 1 base, with 9 bases between them. This CDR3 is built from 15 residues. CDR3 in amino acids: CASSLAGLSNQPQHF. CDR3 in DNA: TGTGCCAGCAGTTTAGCAGGGTTGAGCAATCAGCCCCAGCATTTT.

This clone was detected only once. The rearrangement uses TRBV4-1 and TRBJ2-6; no reliable D call. The CDR3 runs to 15 residues. Trimming removed 0 bases from V and 0 bases from J, with 3 bases in between. Germline V gene sequence: CDR1 MGHRA, CDR2 YSYEKL. CDR3 loop: CASSQEASGANVLTF. The DNA for the CDR3 is TGCGCCAGCAGCCAAGAAGCCTCTGGGGCCAACGTCCTGACTTTC.

The genes are TRBV23-1 and TRBJ2-7; D perhaps matches TRBD2 (7 bases). Being an ORF, TRBV23-1 has a function that is uncertain. V was trimmed by 2 bases and J by 2 bases, leaving 10 bases between them. The length of the CDR3 is 14 residues. The CDR3 DNA reads TGCGCCAGCAGTCAAGGGGGGGCGGCCTACGAGCAGTACTTC. As protein: CASSQGGAAYEQYF.

The J gene is TRBJ1-2, the V gene TRBV24-1; 8 nucleotides match TRBD1. The V segment lost 3 bases and the J segment 4 bases; nucleotides outside the gene matches: 9. Germline V gives CDR1 KGHDR, CDR2 SFDVKD. The CDR3 has 16 residues. The DNA of the CDR3 is TGTGCCACCAGTGATCTCAGAACAGGGGGGCTCTATGGCTACACCTTC. This codes for CATSDLRTGGLYGYTF.

The chain carries TRBV2 and TRBJ1-2, with 8 positions matching TRBD1. Germline CDR1 SNHLY, CDR2 FYNNEI. The CDR3 is made up of 15 amino acids. With V trimmed by 5 bases and J by 0 bases, 5 bases remained unmatched. The CDR3 DNA sequence: TGTGCCAGCAGTTTTAAGGGACAGGCTAACTATGGCTACACCTTC. This translates into CASSFKGQANYGYTF.

This chain uses TRBV5-1 with TRBJ2-2; TRBD1 matches at 9 bases. Per the germline V gene, CDR1 is SGHRS and CDR2 is YFSETQ. This CDR3 is built from 14 residues. V lost 3 bases to trimming and J lost 3 bases; unmatched junction nucleotides: 0. The CDR3 loop reads CASSWTGDTGELFF. The CDR3 region has the DNA TGCGCCAGCAGCTGGACAGGGGACACCGGGGAGCTGTTTTTT.

The CDR3 nucleotides are TGTGCCAGCGCCCCTAGGACAGGGACGGGGAACACTGAAGCTTTCTTT. Its protein product is CASAPRTGTGNTEAFF. The chain couples TRBV13 to TRBJ1-1; TRBD1 matches 8 bases. The CDR3 has 16 residues. The germline gives CDR1 PRHDT, CDR2 FYEKMQ (reference sequence). V was clipped by 8 bases and J by 1 base; unmatched bases: 12.

The gene calls are TRBV12-3 or TRBV12-4 and TRBJ2-7, with 7 bases lining up with TRBD2. The CDR3 consists of 13 residues. V shed 5 bases and J 3 bases; nucleotides not matched to a gene: 4. CDR3 residues: CASSDPGGYEQYF. DNA for the CDR3: TGTGCCAGCAGTGACCCGGGGGGCTACGAGCAGTACTTC.

The J gene is TRBJ1-2, the V gene TRBV11-2, with D uncertain. CDR1 and CDR2 from the germline V gene are SGHAT and FQNNGV. Trimming took off 1 base at V and 4 bases at J, with 16 bases between the two ends. The CDR3 is made up of 16 amino acids. CDR3 DNA sequence: TGTGCCAGCAGCTTAGGTGCAGGCCTGGGCATCTATGGCTACACCTTC. Amino acids: CASSLGAGLGIYGYTF.

The chain is built from TRBV2 and TRBJ2-2; TRBD2 agrees at 10 bases. Trimming at V came to 4 bases and at J to 0 bases, leaving 5 bases not matched to a gene. The CDR3 is made up of 17 amino acids. Germline loops: CDR1 SNHLY, CDR2 FYNNEI. The CDR3 is CASSVPSGGPNTGELFF. CDR3 nucleotides: TGTGCCAGCAGTGTCCCTAGCGGGGGCCCGAACACCGGGGAGCTGTTTTTT.

The rearrangement uses TRBV30 and TRBJ1-1, with D hard to call. Germline V gene lookup returns CDR1 GTSNPN and CDR2 SVGIG (reference sequence). V shed 2 bases and J shed 3 bases, with 10 bases lying between them. CDR3 length: 13 residues. The CDR3, as DNA: TGTGCCTGGAGTCTTACTCGGTACACTGAAGCTTTCTTT. Its protein product is CAWSLTRYTEAFF.

The V call is TRBV11-2, the J call TRBJ1-1; 8 positions match TRBD1. V dropped 4 bases and J dropped 5; count of bases not matched to a gene: 15. Germline lookup yields CDR1 SGHAT and CDR2 FQNNGV. The CDR3 has 17 amino acids. The CDR3, as DNA: TGTGCCAGCAGCTCCCCAATTACCGGACAGGGCGGTACTGAAGCTTTCTTT. This encodes CASSSPITGQGGTEAFF.

The DNA of the CDR3 is TGCGCCAGCAGTAAAACGGGTGAAAAACTGTTTTTT. Residues: CASSKTGEKLFF. V usage is TRBV4-1 and J usage is TRBJ1-4; the D is unclear. Germline values: CDR1 MGHRA, CDR2 YSYEKL. The CDR3 loop spans 12 amino acids. Trimming took 6 bases from V and 7 from J, leaving 9 bases between them.

The table lists this clone with a count of one. The chain is built from TRBV30 and TRBJ1-5; 11 bases line up with TRBD1. V was pared by 2 bases and J by 7 bases, with 10 bases of the junction left unmatched. Germline-derived CDR1 and CDR2 are GTSNPN and SVGIG (reference sequence). This CDR3 has 16 residues. The CDR3 loop is CAWSHRGGQGVQPQHF. CDR3 coding DNA: TGTGCCTGGAGTCACCGTGGGGGACAGGGGGTCCAGCCCCAGCATTTT.

CDR3 residues: CASSQRGAPTGSPLHF. CDR3 in DNA: TGTGCCAGCAGCCAAAGAGGAGCCCCCACGGGGTCACCCCTCCACTTT. V and J are TRBV11-2 and TRBJ1-6; D not certain. Per germline, CDR1 SGHAT and CDR2 FQNNGV. V lost 5 bases and J lost 10, with 21 bases in between. The CDR3 loop spans 16 amino acids.

The V call is TRBV5-1, the J call TRBJ1-1, with D perhaps matching TRBD1 (6 bases). This CDR3 is built from 16 residues. V gave up 0 bases and J gave up 1 base, with 13 bases separating them. Germline CDR1 reads SGHRS; CDR2 reads YFSETQ. The CDR3 sequence: CASSLAQGRRNTEAFF. Written as DNA, the CDR3 is TGCGCCAGCAGCTTGGCCCAGGGGAGAAGGAACACTGAAGCTTTCTTT.

V is TRBV28 and J is TRBJ1-1; TRBD1 matches 9 bases. Germline V gene data show CDR1 as MDHEN and CDR2 as SYDVKM. The CDR3 loop spans 15 amino acids. Germline trimming cut 4 bases from V and 10 bases from J; bases unmatched to any gene: 13. This chain's CDR3 is CASSSPQGAQGAAFF. The CDR3 region has the DNA TGTGCCAGCAGTTCACCACAGGGGGCGCAGGGTGCAGCTTTCTTT.

The genes are TRBV19 and TRBJ1-2, with 7 bases that match TRBD1. The germline CDR1 and CDR2 sequences are LNHDA and SQIVND (reference sequence). With 2 bases clipped from V and 4 bases from J, the junction kept 4 bases outside the gene matches. The CDR3 loop spans 14 amino acids. The CDR3 region has the DNA TGTGCCAGTAGTATACAACAGGGGACCTATGGCTACACCTTC. Encoded protein: CASSIQQGTYGYTF.